This T cell receptor beta chain was captured in a study of blood T cell dynamics during melanoma immunotherapy. Study results and caveats: Unlike progressors, later disease-control patients had W3 repertoires gaining clonality or diversity.

Time point described: pre-treatment baseline. Patients with prior systemic cancer treatment, concomitant immunosuppressants, or other active malignancies were excluded. About this clone: Its antigen is unknown.

A fixed DNA input of around 0.35 ug was used per bulk PBMC sample. TCRdb's copy holds only in-frame clones and misses some; the assay was immunoSEQ multiplex PCR. The sample shows some 5,000 clones, 70% to 90% of them seen only once. Germline V lookup: CDR1 SEHNR, CDR2 FQNEAQ (reference sequence). The CDR3 spans 15 residues. The V gene end was trimmed by 4 bases and the J gene end by 7 bases; junction bases not matched to a gene: 12. The source is a human donor with melanoma. This chain connects TRBV7-9 to TRBJ1-2, with 7 bases identical to TRBD1. This material consisted of blood, taken from a patient treated with checkpoint blockade. CDR3 coding DNA: TGTGCCAGCAGCTCCAGCTCGGACAGGCAGGCTGGCTACACCTTC. This codes for CASSSSSDRQAGYTF.